The 10 T cell receptor beta chains given below trace back to one sample, sequenced in a study of neoadjuvant anti-PD-1 for oral cavity cancer. Only in-frame clones appear in the TCRdb table, and some are missing; sequencing was by immunoSEQ multiplex PCR. The sample yields approximately 16,000 clones, 65% to 70% seen once. This specimen was PBMCs, taken before nivolumab (anti-PD-1) treatment. The receptors were gathered from a person aged 35-79 years with oral cavity squamous cell carcinoma.

This clone has just a few counts. The rearrangement links TRBV25-1 to TRBJ2-2; tentative D call: TRBD1 (6 bases). This CDR3 is 14 amino acids long. Trimming took off 4 bases at V and 2 bases at J, with 8 bases between the two ends. Per the germline V gene, CDR1 is MGHDK and CDR2 is SYGVNS. CDR3 amino acids: CASSGQANTGELFF. CDR3 nucleotides: TGTGCCAGCAGTGGACAGGCTAACACCGGGGAGCTGTTTTTT.

The chain has TRBV7-6 and TRBJ1-1; D gene ambiguous. V lost 6 bases, J lost 7 bases, and 15 bases lay in between. Germline loops: CDR1 SGHVS, CDR2 FNYEAQ. This CDR3 contains 13 residues. The CDR3 here is CASSPTYTHEAFF. In DNA form, the CDR3 reads TGTGCCAGCAGTCCCACATACACCCATGAAGCTTTCTTT.

The chain uses TRBV15 and TRBJ1-2; a weak D match, TRBD1 (6 bases). V was trimmed by 4 bases and J by 8 bases, leaving 20 bases between them. The CDR3 runs 15 residues. Germline assignment: CDR1 LNHNV and CDR2 YYDKDF (reference sequence). The CDR3 loop reads CATSKGGMQLGGYTF. CDR3 nucleotide sequence: TGTGCCACCAGCAAAGGGGGAATGCAGCTCGGGGGCTACACCTTC.

The CDR3: CASRKLQAFF. The DNA of the CDR3 is TGTGCCAGCCGTAAATTACAAGCTTTCTTT. This chain uses TRBV6-6 with TRBJ1-1; no firm D call. This CDR3 has 10 amino acids. The germline V gene encodes CDR1 MNHNY and CDR2 SVGAGI (reference sequence). Trimming left V 8 bases short and J 9 bases short, with 10 bases between.

The V gene is TRBV9, the J gene TRBJ1-1; D is undetermined. The CDR3 runs to 13 residues. Trimming stripped 1 base from V and 8 bases from J, with 12 bases between. Germline values: CDR1 SGDLS, CDR2 YYNGEE. Written as DNA, the CDR3 is TGTGCCAGCAGCGTATGGTGGTCGGGGGAAGCTTTCTTT. Translating it yields CASSVWWSGEAFF. The full variable domain, rest sourced from reference TRBV9 and TRBJ1-1, is DSGVTQTPKHLITATGQRVTLRCSPRSGDLSVYWYQQSLDQGLQFLIQYYNGEERAKGNILERFSAQQFPDLHSELNLSSLELGDSALYFCASSVWWSGEAFFGQGTRLTVV.

The genes are TRBV2 and TRBJ2-1, with D possibly matching TRBD1 (6 bases). In germline, CDR1 is SNHLY, CDR2 FYNNEI. The V gene lost 1 base and the J gene lost 6 bases, with 10 bases spanning the gap. The CDR3 runs 14 residues. CDR3 sequence (DNA): TGTGCCAGCAGTGAAGTGGTAGGGGGCAATGAGCAGTTCTTC. The encoded protein is CASSEVVGGNEQFF.

This chain uses TRBV7-2 with TRBJ1-3; maybe TRBD1 (5 bases). This CDR3 comprises 14 residues. Per germline, CDR1 SGHTA and CDR2 FQGNSA. The V gene lost 1 base and the J gene lost 4 bases, with 8 bases spanning the gap. The CDR3 nucleotides read TGTGCCAGCAGCTTAGGACAGTGGGGAAACACCATATATTTT. Translating gives CASSLGQWGNTIYF.

This chain uses TRBV6-5 with TRBJ1-2; 9 nucleotides align to TRBD1. CDR1 is MNHEY, CDR2 SVGAGI, per germline. The CDR3 is 13 amino acids. Losses at the gene ends were 6 bases for V and 5 bases for J; bases not matched to a gene: 4. CDR3 region: CASRTGGRYGYTF. The CDR3 DNA reads TGTGCCAGCAGAACAGGGGGCAGATATGGCTACACCTTC.

V is TRBV6-6 and J is TRBJ1-5; TRBD1 aligns across 10 bases. V shed 2 bases, J shed 7 bases, and the junction held 5 bases outside the gene matches. The CDR3 has 15 residues. Germline CDR1 MNHNY, CDR2 SVGAGI (reference sequence). The CDR3 loop reads CASSYETGGRQPQHF. The DNA for the CDR3 is TGTGCCAGCAGTTACGAGACAGGGGGCCGCCAGCCCCAGCATTTT.

The chain uses TRBV7-7 and TRBJ2-3; TRBD1 aligns across 7 bases. The CDR3 totals 12 residues. Germline CDR1 and CDR2: SSHAT and FNYEAQ (reference sequence). The CDR3 protein is CASQGGTDTQYF. The CDR3 bases are TGTGCTAGTCAGGGGGGCACAGATACGCAGTATTTT.